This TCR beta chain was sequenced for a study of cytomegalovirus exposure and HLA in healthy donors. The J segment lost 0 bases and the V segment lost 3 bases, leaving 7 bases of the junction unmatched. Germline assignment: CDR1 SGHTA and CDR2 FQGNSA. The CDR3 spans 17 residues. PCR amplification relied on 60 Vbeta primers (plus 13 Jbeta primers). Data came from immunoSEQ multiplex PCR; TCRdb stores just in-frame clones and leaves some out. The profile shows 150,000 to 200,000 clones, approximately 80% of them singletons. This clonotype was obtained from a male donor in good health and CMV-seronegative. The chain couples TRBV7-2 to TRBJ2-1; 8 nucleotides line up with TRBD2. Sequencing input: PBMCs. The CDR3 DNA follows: TGTGCCAGCAGCTTTTCTGGCGGGAGGTCCTCCTACAATGAGCAGTTCTTC. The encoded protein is CASSFSGGRSSYNEQFF.